This TCR beta chain was retrieved from a study of blood T cell repertoires in COVID-19. In the authors' workflow: Estimation of nucleated cell counts was performed using reference gene primer amplification. TCRdb's table, derived via immunoSEQ multiplex PCR, lists solely in-frame clones and lacks some. V, J and clone size were drawn from that table, and D and trimming were deduced from the DNA. The sample yields some 74,000 clones, about 87% seen once. Germline V gives CDR1 MNHEY, CDR2 SVGEGT. The CDR3 length is 13 residues. With 6 bases clipped from V and 8 bases from J, the junction kept 9 bases outside the gene matches.

The sample was peripheral blood. This chain joins TRBV6-2 or TRBV6-3 and TRBJ1-2; 7 bases line up with TRBD1. The clonotype comes from a woman aged 80 or older with acute or convalescent COVID-19. The CDR3 coding sequence is TGTGCCAGCAGCCTCCGACAGGGTTCGGGCTACACCTTC. It translates to CASSLRQGSGYTF.